Detailed here is one TCR beta chain. Only in-frame clones appear in the TCRdb table, and some are missing; sequencing was by immunoSEQ multiplex PCR. The data show tens of thousands of clones, with around 94% seen just once and roughly 0.26% held by the top ten. The data originate from a study of technical replicates of blood from a handful of donors. The ends were cut back, 2 bases at V and 7 bases at J, with 10 bases in the middle. The CDR3 covers 13 residues. In germline, CDR1 is SGDLS, CDR2 YYNGEE. The receptor was isolated from a human donor in good health. Specimen: T cells isolated from PBMCs. The chain joins TRBV9 to TRBJ2-1; unclear D gene. This CDR3 is CASSVELRNEQFF. The CDR3 nucleotides are TGTGCCAGCAGCGTCGAACTCAGGAATGAGCAGTTCTTC.